Below are 27 T cell receptor beta chains sequenced from a single sample in a study of identical twins. TCRdb processed the 5' RACE reads anew with MiXCR; each CDR3 protein has one entry. Altogether 420,000 or so distinct CDR3 sequences are present, less than 20% being singletons, with the ten largest covering about 12%. The material sequenced was naive T cells sorted from blood. All receptors come from a man aged 50-59 years in good health.

The rearrangement links TRBV12-3 or TRBV12-4 to TRBJ1-5; D ambiguous. This CDR3 spans 15 amino acids. V lost 2 bases and J lost 2, with 10 bases in between. CDR3 sequence reads: CASSLTDIRNQPQHF. The CDR3 coding sequence is TGTGCCAGCAGTTTAACAGATATTCGCAATCAGCCCCAGCATTTT.

Worth noting for this clonotype: Given a much more abundant clone one base away, this may be a read error. The chain employs TRBV20-1 and TRBJ2-3; 8 bases are shared with TRBD2. CDR3 length: 16 residues. Trimming cost V 0 bases and J 7 bases; bases outside gene matches: 12. Germline lookup yields CDR1 DFQATT and CDR2 SNEGSKA (reference sequence). CDR3 region: CSARDLSSGGPYTQYF. The CDR3 DNA sequence: TGCAGTGCTAGAGATTTATCAAGCGGGGGACCATATACGCAGTATTTT.

This clonotype has at least ten counts. The chain combines TRBV5-6 with TRBJ2-4; unclear D gene. Trimming shortened V by 1 base and J by 1 base, and 6 bases separated the two germline ends. Germline CDR1 reads SGHDT; CDR2 reads YYEEEE. The CDR3 covers 14 residues. The CDR3 protein is CASSLKGAKNIQYF. The CDR3, as DNA: TGTGCCAGCAGCTTGAAGGGTGCCAAAAACATTCAGTACTTC.

This clonotype appeared many times. The rearrangement uses TRBV15 and TRBJ1-5; D might be TRBD1 (6 bases). The V end was cut by 0 bases, the J end by 5 bases, with 14 bases between. CDR1 and CDR2 (germline): LNHNV, YYDKDF (reference sequence). The CDR3 sequence is 16 residues long. As DNA, the CDR3 is TGTGCCACCAGCAGAGATCGGTCAGGGGCCCATCAGCCCCAGCATTTT. It is translated as CATSRDRSGAHQPQHF.

This clonotype was detected a few times. The rearrangement joins TRBV12-3 or TRBV12-4 to TRBJ2-1; TRBD2 aligns across 11 bases. V shed 1 base and J 4 bases; nucleotides not matched to a gene: 9. CDR3 length equals 18 residues. The CDR3 bases are TGTGCCAGCAGTTTAGAGATGTCTAGCGGGGGGTTGTACAATGAGCAGTTCTTC. This codes for CASSLEMSSGGLYNEQFF.

V gene TRBV5-1 combines with J gene TRBJ2-1; 14 bases are a match to TRBD2. CDR3 length equals 18 residues. Germline CDR1 and CDR2: SGHRS and YFSETQ. V lost 0 bases and J lost 8; bases outside the gene matches: 10. The CDR3 nucleotides read TGCGCCAGCAGCTTGGGCCCTTCCAGACTAGCGGGAGGGTATGAGCAGTTCTTC. Translation gives CASSLGPSRLAGGYEQFF.

The chain carries TRBV10-3 and TRBJ2-5, with D unclear. Per germline, CDR1 ENHRY and CDR2 SYGVKD. V was shortened by 4 bases and J by 5 bases, with 8 bases between the two germline ends. CDR3 length: 12 residues. CDR3 in amino acids: CAISGSVETQYF. For the CDR3, the DNA is TGTGCCATCAGTGGATCGGTGGAGACCCAGTACTTC.

The table lists this clonotype with a few counts. This chain joins TRBV20-1 and TRBJ2-7; D not resolved. Trimming cost V 4 bases and J 0 bases, with 10 bases left between them. CDR3 length: 13 residues. Germline CDR1 reads DFQATT; CDR2 reads SNEGSKA (reference sequence). CDR3 DNA sequence: TGCAGTGCTAAATCTGGGCCCTCCTACGAGCAGTACTTC. It is translated as CSAKSGPSYEQYF.

This clonotype was counted a few times. CDR3 loop: CASRLQGGPYEQYF. CDR3 nucleotide sequence: TGTGCCAGCAGGCTTCAGGGGGGGCCCTACGAGCAGTACTTC. The gene calls are TRBV27 and TRBJ2-7; possibly TRBD1 or TRBD2 for D (7 bases each). The V end lost 6 bases, the J end lost 2 bases, and 14 bases lay between the germline ends. Germline CDR1 is MNHEY and CDR2 is SMNVEV (reference sequence). The length of the CDR3 is 14 residues.

The chain links TRBV6-1 to TRBJ2-7; 7 bases align to TRBD1. Germline V gene data show CDR1 as MNHNS and CDR2 as SASEGT. The CDR3 totals 13 residues. V shed 7 bases, J shed 0 bases, and the junction held 3 bases outside the gene matches. As DNA, the CDR3 is TGTGCCAGCACTGGGACAGACTCCTACGAGCAGTACTTC. Translating it yields CASTGTDSYEQYF.

The table lists this clonotype with many counts. A read error may produce the germline difference seen at one junction end. This chain links TRBV5-1 with TRBJ1-2; D call uncertain. The CDR3 is 15 residues long. The germline V gene has CDR1 SGHRS and CDR2 YFSETQ. The CDR3 spells CASSLGGGESYGYTF. CDR3 DNA: TGCGCCAGCAGTTTGGGAGGTGGTGAATCCTATGGCTACACCTTC.

CDR3 sequence: CSGKTGVNTEAFF. CDR3 nucleotide sequence: TGCAGCGGGAAGACAGGTGTGAACACTGAAGCTTTCTTT. This chain connects TRBV29-1 to TRBJ1-1, with D perhaps TRBD1 (6 bases). V was cut by 7 bases and J by 0 bases, with 12 bases left in between. CDR1 is SQVTM, CDR2 ANQGSEA, per germline. The CDR3 spans 13 residues.

This clonotype was observed many times. This chain connects TRBV20-1 to TRBJ2-2; TRBD2 agrees at 8 bases. CDR3 size: 15 residues. The germline CDR1 and CDR2 sequences are DFQATT and SNEGSKA (reference sequence). J gave up 4 bases and V 7 bases, and 11 bases lay outside the gene matches. Here the CDR3 reads CSVGRTSLTTGELFF. CDR3 DNA sequence: TGCAGTGTAGGCCGGACTAGCCTTACCACCGGGGAGCTGTTTTTT.

This clonotype was recorded many times. This chain uses TRBV27 with TRBJ2-7, with a possible D match to TRBD1 (6 bases). Looked up from germline, CDR1 is MNHEY and CDR2 is SMNVEV (reference sequence). This CDR3 comprises 14 residues. V was pared by 5 bases and J by 6 bases, with 17 bases between. The CDR3 reads CASSPLVRGGEQYF. DNA for the CDR3: TGTGCCAGCAGTCCCCTGGTCAGGGGTGGCGAGCAGTACTTC.

This clonotype was seen a few times. The rearrangement links TRBV30 to TRBJ2-2, with D possibly TRBD1 on 6 matching bases. Germline V CDR1 and CDR2: GTSNPN, SVGIG (reference sequence). V was cut by 3 bases and J by 7 bases, with 15 bases left in between. The length of the CDR3 is 14 residues. CDR3 region: CAWRTGSWGGELFF. CDR3 bases: TGTGCCTGGAGAACAGGGTCTTGGGGCGGGGAGCTGTTTTTT.

This clonotype was found a few times. The chain is built from TRBV20-1 and TRBJ2-3; TRBD1 aligns across 12 bases. Germline loops: CDR1 DFQATT, CDR2 SNEGSKA (reference sequence). CDR3 length equals 15 residues. J lost 5 bases, V lost 4 bases, and 7 bases had no gene match. Here the CDR3 reads CSANWDRGRGDTQYF. For the CDR3, the DNA is TGCAGTGCTAATTGGGACAGGGGGCGAGGAGATACGCAGTATTTT.

The chain links TRBV6-5 to TRBJ1-5, with a weak D call TRBD1 (5 bases). Trimming stripped 7 bases from V and 2 bases from J, with 15 bases between. The germline V gene has CDR1 MNHEY and CDR2 SVGAGI. The CDR3 is 15 residues long. This CDR3 reads CASNSVGGGNQPQHF. The CDR3, as DNA: TGTGCCAGCAATTCGGTCGGGGGTGGCAATCAGCCCCAGCATTTT.

This clonotype appeared a few times. J is TRBJ2-7 and V is TRBV5-1; a weak D match, TRBD2 (5 bases). The CDR3 runs to 15 residues. V shed 1 base and J shed 1 base, with 12 bases lying between them. The germline V gene encodes CDR1 SGHRS and CDR2 YFSETQ. CDR3 in amino acids: CASSLNDGNSYEQYF. In DNA form, the CDR3 reads TGCGCCAGCAGCTTGAATGACGGGAATTCCTACGAGCAGTACTTC.

J is TRBJ2-3 and V is TRBV7-2; possibly TRBD2 for D (7 bases). Germline V gene data show CDR1 as SGHTA and CDR2 as FQGNSA. The CDR3 consists of 14 residues. The V end was cut by 8 bases, the J end by 0 bases, with 12 bases between. This chain's CDR3 is CASRGATSTDTQYF. The DNA for the CDR3 is TGTGCCAGCCGGGGGGCAACTAGCACAGATACGCAGTATTTT.

The chain uses TRBV7-8 and TRBJ2-7; no firm D call. This CDR3 is built from 13 residues. Per germline, CDR1 SGHVS and CDR2 FQNEAQ. V was trimmed by 3 bases and J by 1 base, leaving 7 bases between them. The CDR3 reads CASSFKGSYEQYF. The CDR3 DNA reads as TGTGCCAGCAGCTTTAAGGGATCCTACGAGCAGTACTTC. Full variable domain (missing parts from reference TRBV7-8 and TRBJ2-7): GAGVSQSPRYKVAKRGQDVALRCDPISGHVSLFWYQQALGQGPEFLTYFQNEAQLDKSGLPSDRFFAERPEGSVSTLKIQRTQQEDSAVYLCASSFKGSYEQYFGPGTRLTVT.

The rearrangement links TRBV27 to TRBJ2-7; D is undetermined. The germline V gene has CDR1 MNHEY and CDR2 SMNVEV (reference sequence). The CDR3 totals 14 residues. Trimming cost V 4 bases and J 2 bases, with 12 bases left between them. The CDR3 DNA reads TGTGCCAGCAGTTCAAGGGCTGGACCCTACGAGCAGTACTTC. Translating it yields CASSSRAGPYEQYF.

The chain has TRBV10-3 and TRBJ2-3; a weak D match, TRBD2 (6 bases). CDR1 ENHRY and CDR2 SYGVKD come from the germline V gene. The CDR3 covers 14 residues. V was clipped by 4 bases and J by 4 bases, with 12 bases between them. The CDR3, as DNA: TGTGCCATCAGTGCTGGCGGGAACTCAGATACGCAGTATTTT. It encodes CAISAGGNSDTQYF.

This clonotype was found many times. The J gene is TRBJ1-1, the V gene TRBV5-8, with D possibly TRBD1 on 5 matching bases. This CDR3 contains 13 residues. Trimming stripped 5 bases from V and 1 base from J, with 9 bases between. CDR1 and CDR2 from the germline V gene are SGHTS and YDEGEE. The CDR3 sequence: CASSTGGNTEAFF. CDR3 in DNA: TGTGCCAGCAGTACAGGAGGGAACACTGAAGCTTTCTTT.

This clonotype was observed many times. The chain is built from TRBV20-1 and TRBJ2-3, with 8 bases aligning to TRBD2. CDR3 length: 17 residues. The V gene end was trimmed by 2 bases and the J gene end by 0 bases; junction bases not matched to a gene: 10. Looked up from germline, CDR1 is DFQATT and CDR2 is SNEGSKA (reference sequence). The CDR3 region has the DNA TGCAGTGCTAGACCCCGCCGACTAGCGCTTAGCACAGATACGCAGTATTTT. It specifies CSARPRRLALSTDTQYF.

In this sample, this clonotype turned up a few times. The V call is TRBV12-3 or TRBV12-4, the J call TRBJ1-2; possible D gene TRBD1, 6 bases. This CDR3 has 15 amino acids. V was pared by 5 bases and J by 7 bases, with 20 bases between. CDR3 bases: TGTGCCAGCAGTCCTCGGGGGGCCACCTCCTTTGGCTACACCTTC. It codes for CASSPRGATSFGYTF.

The V call is TRBV5-1, the J call TRBJ2-1; maybe TRBD2 (6 bases). Between the trimmed V and J ends, which lost 9 bases and 5 bases, there was a span of 18 bases. CDR1 SGHRS and CDR2 YFSETQ come from the germline V gene. The CDR3 spans 14 residues. The CDR3 protein is CATASGTLNNEQFF. CDR3 coding DNA: TGCGCCACCGCTTCCGGGACTTTAAACAATGAGCAGTTCTTC.

This sequence joins TRBV12-3 or TRBV12-4 and TRBJ1-2; D gene unclear. The germline V and J ends were trimmed by 2 bases and 4 bases, with 11 bases remaining between them. This CDR3 spans 14 amino acids. CDR3 residues: CASSLSLGSYGYTF. The CDR3 DNA reads TGTGCCAGCAGTTTATCCCTTGGCAGCTATGGCTACACCTTC.